This T cell receptor beta chain was captured by sequencing in a study of human T cells and chemical hapten exposure. Findings of the study overall: High-frequency TCRs, those above 1 in 1000, stayed the same after DPC sensitization. The study found that PT1 expanded TCR counts correlated positively with patch test score. The immune response of these alopecia patients might not match healthy individuals'.

This clonotype was counted between two and nine times. Its antigen is still unknown. As to time point: patch test 3, about 24 weeks after DPC sensitization. Stated treatment: therapeutic diphenylcyclopropenone sensitization with weekly scalp DPC. Ahead of applying each patch test, blood was sampled. TCRdb re-analysed the RACE reads in MiXCR, keeping a single row per CDR3 protein. The data contain about 120,000 distinct CDR3 sequences, approximately 10% of them singletons. This CDR3 is 14 amino acids long. Germline CDR1 and CDR2: GTSNPN and SVGIG (reference sequence). V lost 0 bases, J lost 5 bases, and 10 bases lay in between.

The sequencing used whole blood, collected in connection with sensitization to the hapten diphenylcyclopropenone (DPC). The rearrangement joins TRBV30 to TRBJ1-4, with D unclear. This clonotype was sampled from a woman in her fifties or sixties with alopecia areata. Some clones in this sample may be carry-over from other donors' samples. CDR3 in DNA: TGTGCCTGGAGTGTCCGACCGATGAATGAAAAACTGTTTTTT. Translating gives CAWSVRPMNEKLFF. Looking up the rest from reference TRBV30 and TRBJ1-4 gives the full variable domain: SQTIHQWPATLVQPVGSPLSLECTVEGTSNPNLYWYRQAAGRGLQLLFYSVGIGQISSEVPQNLSASRPQDRQFILSSKKLLLSDSGFYLCAWSVRPMNEKLFFGSGTQLSVL.